Reported below is one T cell receptor (beta chain). Measured with immunoSEQ multiplex PCR; TCRdb has only the in-frame clones, and not every one. The table has about 2.5 million clones, roughly 90% seen once; the top ten hold 0.37%. This sample is part of a study of shared clonotypes between healthy human individuals. Trimming shortened V by 4 bases and J by 4 bases, and 15 bases separated the two germline ends. This CDR3 has 15 residues. Germline V gene sequence: CDR1 SGHTA, CDR2 FQGNSA. The chain joins TRBV7-2 to TRBJ2-3; a weak D match, TRBD2 (6 bases). Sample: naive CD4+ T cells from PBMCs. Subset indicated: CD45RA+ positively selected. The sequence was obtained from a man between 18 and 29 years old in good health. Some clones in this sample may be carry-over from other donors' samples. The CDR3 bases are TGTGCCAGCAGCTCGGACGGGAGAGTGGCAGATACGCAGTATTTT. This encodes CASSSDGRVADTQYF. The full variable domain, its missing parts supplied by reference TRBV7-2 and TRBJ2-3, is GAGVSQSPSNKVTEKGKDVELRCDPISGHTALYWYRQSLGQGLEFLIYFQGNSAPDKSGLPSDRFSAERTGGSVSTLTIQRTQQEDSAVYLCASSSDGRVADTQYFGPGTRLTVL.